The rows below give T cell receptor beta chains drawn from one sample of a study of beta chain features in type 1 diabetes. TCRdb keeps only in-frame clones here, not all; method: immunoSEQ multiplex PCR. The table records a few hundred thousand clones, roughly 9.8% of them present only once. The material sequenced was central memory CD4+ T cells from blood. Receptors originate from a man younger than 45 with type 1 diabetes. Each CDR3 is given with its conserved first and last residue. The D gene is left open where the match is weak. Only part of the rows carry a size: once, few, many, or a class if the clone is expanded.

TRBJ2-4	many	TRBV7-2	.	TGTGCCAGCAGCTTAGGCCCTAGCGAGACGCGCAAAAACATTCAGTACTTC	CASSLGPSETRKNIQYF
TRBJ2-5	.	TRBV6-6	TRBD1	TGTGCCAGCAGTTGGGACAGGGCAGAGACCCAGTACTTC	CASSWDRAETQYF
TRBJ2-5	few	TRBV5-1	.	TGCGCCAGCGGCGAAGGTAGAGGTGGCGGGGAGACCCAGTACTTC	CASGEGRGGGETQYF
TRBJ2-2	few	TRBV6-5	.	TGTGCCAGCAGTTACCATAGCGGCACCGGGGAGCTGTTTTTT	CASSYHSGTGELFF
TRBJ2-5	many	TRBV4-1	.	TGCGCCAGCAGCCAAGAAGGAAAGATCCAAGAGACCCAGTACTTC	CASSQEGKIQETQYF
TRBJ2-7	few	TRBV28	.	TGTGCCAGCAGTTTATTCCGGGCATCGGGCTCCTACGAGCAGTACTTC	CASSLFRASGSYEQYF
TRBJ2-6	many	TRBV7-9	.	TGTGCCAGCAGCTTAAGTGGCCGCTCTGGGGCCAACGTCCTGACTTTC	CASSLSGRSGANVLTF
TRBJ2-7	.	TRBV7-9	.	TGTGCCAGCAGCTTCGCAGGGATAATTGGAGACGAGCAGTACTTC	CASSFAGIIGDEQYF
TRBJ1-1	few	TRBV5-1	.	TGCGCCAGCAGCCGAACGATAAACAGCGAACAAGGAGCTTTCTTT	CASSRTINSEQGAFF
TRBJ2-7	many	TRBV2	TRBD1	TGTGCCAGCAGTTCACAGGGGTACGAGCAGTACTTC	CASSSQGYEQYF
TRBJ1-1	.	TRBV5-1	.	TGCGCCAGCAGCTTCCTGAACACTGAAGCTTTCTTT	CASSFLNTEAFF
TRBJ2-7	few	TRBV19	.	TGTGCCAGTAAAGGAATCTTTTTCAACGAGCAGTACTTC	CASKGIFFNEQYF